These T cell receptor beta chains were read from a single sample in a study of blood T cell repertoires in COVID-19. Profiled with immunoSEQ multiplex PCR; TCRdb holds only in-frame clones, not every one. The data contain a few hundred thousand clones, 87% of them seen just once; the ten biggest clones take up under 11%. The sample comprised peripheral blood. These receptors were taken from a woman in her 30s with COVID-19, enrolled during active disease. Both conserved end residues are part of each CDR3. D genes are given only for firm matches. The listing skips clone size in some rows; elsewhere it reads once, few, many or a size class.

TRBV12-5	TRBJ2-7	NA	NA	TGTGCTAGTGGTTACAGACGGGAATGGGATTACGAGCAGTACTTC	CASGYRREWDYEQYF
TRBV6-5	TRBJ2-7	TRBD2	NA	TGTGCCAGCAGTTCCGGGACGGGGGGTCTGGAGCAGTACTTC	CASSSGTGGLEQYF
TRBV5-1	TRBJ2-1	TRBD1	NA	TGCGCCAGCAGCTTGGGGGCGACAGGGGGCGCCGAGGAGCAGTTCTTC	CASSLGATGGAEEQFF
TRBV10-3	TRBJ2-7	NA	NA	TGTGCCATCAGTGAGTTAGAGGGAGGCTACGAGCAGTACTTC	CAISELEGGYEQYF
TRBV5-6	TRBJ2-5	TRBD2	NA	TGTGCCAGCAGCTTGGGGCGGGAGGGCCATCGGACCCAGTACTTC	CASSLGREGHRTQYF
TRBV3-1/TRBV3-2	TRBJ1-5	TRBD1	NA	TGTGCCAGCAGCGGGGACGGGACAGGGACCCAGCATTTT	CASSGDGTGTQHF
TRBV9	TRBJ2-2	NA	NA	TGTGCCAGCAGCGTAGGGCTAGCGACGAACACCGGGGAGCTGTTTTTT	CASSVGLATNTGELFF
TRBV18	TRBJ2-7	TRBD2	few	TGTGCCAGCTCACCTACTAGCGGGACTTCCTACGAGCAGTACTTC	CASSPTSGTSYEQYF
TRBV6-5	TRBJ1-2	TRBD1	NA	TGTGCCAGCAGCCGCCTCCAAACAGGGGACTATGGCTACACCTTC	CASSRLQTGDYGYTF
TRBV7-2	TRBJ2-7	NA	NA	TGTGCCAGCAGCCAAACCCCCGGGACACCGACCTACGAGCAGTACTTC	CASSQTPGTPTYEQYF
TRBV19	TRBJ2-6	NA	NA	TGTGCCAGTAGTATCGGGGTGACCCCTGGGGCCAACGTCCTGACTTTC	CASSIGVTPGANVLTF
TRBV5-5	TRBJ2-1	TRBD2	NA	TGTGCCAGCAGCTTGGCTAGCGGTGGATACAATGAGCAGTTCTTC	CASSLASGGYNEQFF
TRBV19	TRBJ2-5	NA	NA	TGTGCCAGTAGTATATTCCAGGGGGAGACCCAGTACTTC	CASSIFQGETQYF
TRBV29-1	TRBJ1-1	NA	NA	TGCAGCGTTGTGGAGGGGCCCCCCACTGAAGCTTTCTTT	CSVVEGPPTEAFF
TRBV10-3	TRBJ2-7	NA	NA	TGTGCCATCAGCAACAGGGCTCGTGAGCAGTACTTC	CAISNRAREQYF